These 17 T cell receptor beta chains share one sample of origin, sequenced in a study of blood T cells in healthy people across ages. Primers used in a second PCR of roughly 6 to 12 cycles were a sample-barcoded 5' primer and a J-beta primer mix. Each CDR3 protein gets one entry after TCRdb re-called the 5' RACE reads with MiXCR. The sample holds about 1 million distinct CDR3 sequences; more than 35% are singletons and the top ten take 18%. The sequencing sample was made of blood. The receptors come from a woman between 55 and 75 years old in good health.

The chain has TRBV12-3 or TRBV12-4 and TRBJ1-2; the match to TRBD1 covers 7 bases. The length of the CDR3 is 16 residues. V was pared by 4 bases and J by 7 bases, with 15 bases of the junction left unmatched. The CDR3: CASSSGGLGRGFGYTF. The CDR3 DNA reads TGTGCCAGCAGTTCGGGGGGTCTAGGCAGGGGGTTTGGCTACACCTTC.

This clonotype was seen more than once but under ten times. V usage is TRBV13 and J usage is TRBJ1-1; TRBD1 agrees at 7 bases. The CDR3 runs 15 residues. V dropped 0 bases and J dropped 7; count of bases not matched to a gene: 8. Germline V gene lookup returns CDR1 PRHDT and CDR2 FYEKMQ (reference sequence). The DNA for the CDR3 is TGTGCCAGCAGCTTAGGTCCGACAGGGTCTTTTGAAGCTTTCTTT. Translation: CASSLGPTGSFEAFF.

The CDR3 loop reads CASGPGTSGTDTQYF. The CDR3 DNA is TGTGCTAGTGGACCCGGGACTAGCGGCACAGATACGCAGTATTTT. The chain employs TRBV12-5 and TRBJ2-3; 10 positions agree with TRBD2. The CDR3 length is 15 residues. The V gene end was trimmed by 6 bases and the J gene end by 1 base; junction bases not matched to a gene: 4. Germline V CDR1 and CDR2: LGHNT, FRNRAP. Together with reference TRBV12-5 and TRBJ2-3, the CDR3 gives the full variable domain: DARVTQTPRHKVTEMGQEVTMRCQPILGHNTVFWYRQTMMQGLELLAYFRNRAPLDDSGMPKDRFSAEMPDATLATLKIQPSEPRDSAVYFCASGPGTSGTDTQYFGPGTRLTVL.

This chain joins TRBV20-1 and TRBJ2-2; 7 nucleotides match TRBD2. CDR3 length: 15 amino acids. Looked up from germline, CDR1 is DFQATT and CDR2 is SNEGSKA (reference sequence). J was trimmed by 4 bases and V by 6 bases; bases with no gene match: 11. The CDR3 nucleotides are TGCAGTGCGGGTTCGGGCGGGAGTATCACCGGGGAGCTGTTTTTT. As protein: CSAGSGGSITGELFF.

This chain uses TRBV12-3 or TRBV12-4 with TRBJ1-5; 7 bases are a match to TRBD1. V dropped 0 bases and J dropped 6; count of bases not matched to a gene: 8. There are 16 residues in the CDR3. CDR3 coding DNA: TGTGCCAGCAGTTTAGCGCTTGCGGCAGGGGGTCAGCCCCAGCATTTT. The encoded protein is CASSLALAAGGQPQHF.

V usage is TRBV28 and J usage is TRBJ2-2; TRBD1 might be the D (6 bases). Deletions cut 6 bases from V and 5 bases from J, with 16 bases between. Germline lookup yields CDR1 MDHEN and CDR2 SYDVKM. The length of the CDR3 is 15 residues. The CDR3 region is CASSPYADRTGELFF. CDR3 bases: TGTGCCAGCAGCCCCTATGCAGACAGGACCGGGGAGCTGTTTTTT.

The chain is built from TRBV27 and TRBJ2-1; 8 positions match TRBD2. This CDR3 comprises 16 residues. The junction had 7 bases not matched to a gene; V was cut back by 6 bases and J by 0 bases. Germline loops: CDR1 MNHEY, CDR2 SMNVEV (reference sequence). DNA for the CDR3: TGTGCCAGCAGACGGGGGGGGTCGAGCTCCTACAATGAGCAGTTCTTC. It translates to CASRRGGSSSYNEQFF.

The CDR3: CASSLALVTGGTEAFF. CDR3 nucleotides: TGTGCCAGCAGCTTAGCGCTGGTTACAGGGGGCACTGAAGCTTTCTTT. The chain carries TRBV7-9 and TRBJ1-1; 8 bases map to TRBD1. The CDR3 is made up of 16 amino acids. With 0 bases clipped from V and 4 bases from J, the junction kept 7 bases outside the gene matches. Germline V gives CDR1 SEHNR, CDR2 FQNEAQ (reference sequence). Complete variable domain (other parts from reference TRBV7-9 and TRBJ1-1): DTGVSQNPRHKITKRGQNVTFRCDPISEHNRLYWYRQTLGQGPEFLTYFQNEAQLEKSRLLSDRFSAERPKGSFSTLEIQRTEQGDSAMYLCASSLALVTGGTEAFFGQGTRLTVV.

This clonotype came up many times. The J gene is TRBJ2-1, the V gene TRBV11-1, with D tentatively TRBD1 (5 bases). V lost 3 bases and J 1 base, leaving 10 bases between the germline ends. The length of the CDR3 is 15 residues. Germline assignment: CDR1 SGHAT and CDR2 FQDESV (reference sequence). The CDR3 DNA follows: TGTGCCAGCAGCTTCCGAGACAGTTCCTACAATGAGCAGTTCTTC. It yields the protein CASSFRDSSYNEQFF.

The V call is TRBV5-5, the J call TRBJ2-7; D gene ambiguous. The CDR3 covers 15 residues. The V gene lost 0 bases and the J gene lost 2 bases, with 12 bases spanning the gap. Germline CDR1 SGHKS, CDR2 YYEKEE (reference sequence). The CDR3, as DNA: TGTGCCAGCAGCTTGGTGCAGGATAACCCCTACGAGCAGTACTTC. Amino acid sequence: CASSLVQDNPYEQYF.

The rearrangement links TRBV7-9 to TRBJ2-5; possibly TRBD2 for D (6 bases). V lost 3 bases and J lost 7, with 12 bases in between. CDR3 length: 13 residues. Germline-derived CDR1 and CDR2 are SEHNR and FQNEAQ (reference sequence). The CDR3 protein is CASSLGEVATQYF. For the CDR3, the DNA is TGTGCCAGCAGCTTGGGGGAGGTGGCGACCCAGTACTTC.

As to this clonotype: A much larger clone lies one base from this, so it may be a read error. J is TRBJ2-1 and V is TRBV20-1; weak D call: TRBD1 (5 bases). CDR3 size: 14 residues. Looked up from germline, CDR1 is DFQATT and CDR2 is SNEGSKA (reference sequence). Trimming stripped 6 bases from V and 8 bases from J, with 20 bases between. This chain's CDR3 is CSAHPGAAGHEQFF. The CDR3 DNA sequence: TGCAGTGCCCACCCTGGGGCAGCCGGCCATGAGCAGTTCTTC.

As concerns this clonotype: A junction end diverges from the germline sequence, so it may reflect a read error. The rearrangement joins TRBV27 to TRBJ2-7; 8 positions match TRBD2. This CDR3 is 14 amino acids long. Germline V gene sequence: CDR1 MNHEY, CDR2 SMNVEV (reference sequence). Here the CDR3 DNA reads TGTGCCAGCATGCCAGCGGGGGTGACCTACGGGCAGTACTTC. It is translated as CASMPAGVTYGQYF.

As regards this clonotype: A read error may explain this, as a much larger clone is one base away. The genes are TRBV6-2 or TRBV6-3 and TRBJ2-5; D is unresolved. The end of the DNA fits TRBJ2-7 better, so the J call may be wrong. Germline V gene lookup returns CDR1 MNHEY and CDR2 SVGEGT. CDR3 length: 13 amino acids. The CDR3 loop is CASSHQISNEQYF. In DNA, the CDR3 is TGTGCCAGCAGTCATCAAATCTCGAACGAGCAGTACTTC.

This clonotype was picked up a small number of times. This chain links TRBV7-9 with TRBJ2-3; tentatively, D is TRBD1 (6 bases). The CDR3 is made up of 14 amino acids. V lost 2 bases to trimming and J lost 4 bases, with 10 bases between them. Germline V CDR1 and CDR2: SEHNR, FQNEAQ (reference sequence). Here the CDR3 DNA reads TGTGCCAGCAGCTTACTCGAGGGGGCAGATACGCAGTATTTT. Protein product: CASSLLEGADTQYF.

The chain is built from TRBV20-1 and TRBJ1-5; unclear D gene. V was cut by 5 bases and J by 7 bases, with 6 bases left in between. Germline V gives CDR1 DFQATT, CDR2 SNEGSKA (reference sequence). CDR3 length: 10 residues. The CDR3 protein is CSAESQPQHF. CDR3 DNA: TGCAGTGCTGAGAGCCAGCCCCAGCATTTT.

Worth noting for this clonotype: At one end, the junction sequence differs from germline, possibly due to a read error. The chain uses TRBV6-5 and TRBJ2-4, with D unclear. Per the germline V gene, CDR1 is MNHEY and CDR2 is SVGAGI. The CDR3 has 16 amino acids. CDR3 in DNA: TGTGCCAGCAGTTACTCGACGGCATTAGCCAAAAACATTCAGAACTTC. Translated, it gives CASSYSTALAKNIQNF.